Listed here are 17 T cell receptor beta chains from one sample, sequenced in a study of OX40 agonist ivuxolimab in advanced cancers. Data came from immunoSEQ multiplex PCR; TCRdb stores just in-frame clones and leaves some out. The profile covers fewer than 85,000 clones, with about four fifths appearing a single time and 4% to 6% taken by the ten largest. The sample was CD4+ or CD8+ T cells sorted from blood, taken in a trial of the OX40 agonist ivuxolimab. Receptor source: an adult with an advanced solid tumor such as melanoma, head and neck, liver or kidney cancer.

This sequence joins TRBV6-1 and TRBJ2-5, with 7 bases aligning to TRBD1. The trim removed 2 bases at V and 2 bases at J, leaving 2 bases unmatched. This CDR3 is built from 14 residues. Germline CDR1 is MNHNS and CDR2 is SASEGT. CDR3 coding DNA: TGTGCCAGCAGTGAAAACAGGGGACAAGAGACCCAGTACTTC. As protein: CASSENRGQETQYF.

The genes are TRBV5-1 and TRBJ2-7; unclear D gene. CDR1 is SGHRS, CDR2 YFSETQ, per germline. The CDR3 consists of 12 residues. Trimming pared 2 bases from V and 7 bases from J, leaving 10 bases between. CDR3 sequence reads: CASSFGLDEQYF. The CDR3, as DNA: TGCGCCAGCAGCTTTGGGCTGGATGAGCAGTACTTC. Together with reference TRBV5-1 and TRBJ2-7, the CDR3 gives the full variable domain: KAGVTQTPRYLIKTRGQQVTLSCSPISGHRSVSWYQQTPGQGLQFLFEYFSETQRNKGNFPGRFSGRQFSNSRSEMNVSTLELGDSALYLCASSFGLDEQYFGPGTRLTVT.

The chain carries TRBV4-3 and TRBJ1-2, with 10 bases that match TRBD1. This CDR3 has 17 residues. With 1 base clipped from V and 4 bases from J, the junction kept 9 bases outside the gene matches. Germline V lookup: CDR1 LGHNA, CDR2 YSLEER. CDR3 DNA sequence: TGCGCCAGCAGCCAAGCAGCCACGACAGGGGGCCCCTATGGCTACACCTTC. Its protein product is CASSQAATTGGPYGYTF.

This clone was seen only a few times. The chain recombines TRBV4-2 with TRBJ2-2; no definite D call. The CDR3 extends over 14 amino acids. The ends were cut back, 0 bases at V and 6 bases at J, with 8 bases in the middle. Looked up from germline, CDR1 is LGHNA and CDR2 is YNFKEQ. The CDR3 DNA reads TGTGCCAGCAGCCAAGATCGTGAGGCCGGGGAGCTGTTTTTT. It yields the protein CASSQDREAGELFF.

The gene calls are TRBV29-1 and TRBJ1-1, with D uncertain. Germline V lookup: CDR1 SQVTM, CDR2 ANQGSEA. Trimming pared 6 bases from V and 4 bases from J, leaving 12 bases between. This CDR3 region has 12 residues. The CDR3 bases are TGCAGCGTCATCGTTTTCGCCACTGAAGCTTTCTTT. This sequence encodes CSVIVFATEAFF.

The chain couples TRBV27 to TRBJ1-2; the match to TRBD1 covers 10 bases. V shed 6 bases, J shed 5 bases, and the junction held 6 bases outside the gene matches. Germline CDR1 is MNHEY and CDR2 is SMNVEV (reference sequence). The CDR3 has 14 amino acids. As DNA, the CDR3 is TGTGCCAGCAGACCGACAGGGGGCTATTATGGCTACACCTTC. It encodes CASRPTGGYYGYTF.

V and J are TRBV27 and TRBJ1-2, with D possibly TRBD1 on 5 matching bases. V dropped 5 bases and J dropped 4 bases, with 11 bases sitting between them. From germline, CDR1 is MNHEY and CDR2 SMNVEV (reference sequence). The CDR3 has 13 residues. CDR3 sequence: CASSQTEFYGYTF. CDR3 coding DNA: TGTGCCAGCAGTCAGACAGAATTCTATGGCTACACCTTC.

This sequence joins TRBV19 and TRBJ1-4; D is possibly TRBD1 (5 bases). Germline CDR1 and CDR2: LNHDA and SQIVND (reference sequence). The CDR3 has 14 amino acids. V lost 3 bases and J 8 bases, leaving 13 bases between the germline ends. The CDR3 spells CASSMVADIEKLFF. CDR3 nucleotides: TGTGCCAGTAGTATGGTGGCGGACATAGAAAAACTGTTTTTT. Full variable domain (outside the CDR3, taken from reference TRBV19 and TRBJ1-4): DGGITQSPKYLFRKEGQNVTLSCEQNLNHDAMYWYRQDPGQGLRLIYYSQIVNDFQKGDIAEGYSVSREKKESFPLTVTSAQKNPTAFYLCASSMVADIEKLFFGSGTQLSVL.

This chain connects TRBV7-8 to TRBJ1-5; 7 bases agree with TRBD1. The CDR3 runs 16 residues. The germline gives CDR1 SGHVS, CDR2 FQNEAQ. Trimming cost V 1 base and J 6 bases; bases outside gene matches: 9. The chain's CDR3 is CASSLVGGGRVQPQHF. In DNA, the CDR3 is TGTGCCAGCAGCTTAGTGGGAGGGGGCAGGGTTCAGCCCCAGCATTTT.

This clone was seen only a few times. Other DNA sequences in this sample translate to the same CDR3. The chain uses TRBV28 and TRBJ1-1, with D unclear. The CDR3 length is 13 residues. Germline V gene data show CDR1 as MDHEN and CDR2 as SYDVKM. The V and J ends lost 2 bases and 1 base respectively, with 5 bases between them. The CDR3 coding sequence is TGTGCCAGCAGTTTAGGGCCGAACACTGAAGCTTTCTTT. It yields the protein CASSLGPNTEAFF.

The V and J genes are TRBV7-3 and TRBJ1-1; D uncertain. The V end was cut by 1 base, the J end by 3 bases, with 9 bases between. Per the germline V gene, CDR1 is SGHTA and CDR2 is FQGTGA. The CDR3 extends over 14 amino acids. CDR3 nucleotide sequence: TGTGCCAGCAGCTTAAGGGCAGGTTACACTGAAGCTTTCTTT. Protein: CASSLRAGYTEAFF. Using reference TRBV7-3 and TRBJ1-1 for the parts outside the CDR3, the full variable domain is GAGVSQTPSNKVTEKGKYVELRCDPISGHTALYWYRQSLGQGPEFLIYFQGTGAADDSGLPNDRFFAVRPEGSVSTLKIQRTERGDSAVYLCASSLRAGYTEAFFGQGTRLTVV.

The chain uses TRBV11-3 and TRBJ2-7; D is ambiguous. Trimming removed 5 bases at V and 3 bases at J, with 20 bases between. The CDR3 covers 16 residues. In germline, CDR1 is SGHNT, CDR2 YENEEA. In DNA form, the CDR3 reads TGTGCCAGCAGCCACGAGCTTTTCCCCCACCACTACGAGCAGTACTTC. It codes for CASSHELFPHHYEQYF.

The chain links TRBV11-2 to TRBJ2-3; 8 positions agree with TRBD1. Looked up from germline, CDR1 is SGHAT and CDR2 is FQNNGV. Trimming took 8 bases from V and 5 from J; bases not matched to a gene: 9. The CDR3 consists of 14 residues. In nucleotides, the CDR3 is TGTGCCAGCGCAAGACAGGGGCTAGGAGATACGCAGTATTTT. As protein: CASARQGLGDTQYF.

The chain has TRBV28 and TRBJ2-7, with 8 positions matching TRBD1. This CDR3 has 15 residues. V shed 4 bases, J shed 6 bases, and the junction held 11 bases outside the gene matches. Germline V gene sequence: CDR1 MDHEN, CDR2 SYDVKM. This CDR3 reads CASSSHGQGRLEQYF. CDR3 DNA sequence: TGTGCCAGCAGTTCCCATGGACAGGGTCGCCTCGAGCAGTACTTC.

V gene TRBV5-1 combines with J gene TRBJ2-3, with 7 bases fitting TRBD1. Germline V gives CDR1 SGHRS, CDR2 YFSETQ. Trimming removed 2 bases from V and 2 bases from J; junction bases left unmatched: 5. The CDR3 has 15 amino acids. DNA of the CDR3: TGCGCCAGCAGCTTCGGACAGGATTACACAGATACGCAGTATTTT. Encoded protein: CASSFGQDYTDTQYF.

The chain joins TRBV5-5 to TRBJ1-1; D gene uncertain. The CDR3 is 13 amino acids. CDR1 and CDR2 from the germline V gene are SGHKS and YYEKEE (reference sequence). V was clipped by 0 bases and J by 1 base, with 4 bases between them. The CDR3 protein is CASSLDRNTEAFF. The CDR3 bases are TGTGCCAGCAGCTTGGACAGGAACACTGAAGCTTTCTTT.

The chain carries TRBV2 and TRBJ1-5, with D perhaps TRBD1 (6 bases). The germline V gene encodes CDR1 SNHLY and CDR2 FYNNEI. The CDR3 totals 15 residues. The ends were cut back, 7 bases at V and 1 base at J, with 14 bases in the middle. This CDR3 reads CASTQTDRSNQPQHF. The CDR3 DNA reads TGTGCCAGCACTCAGACGGACAGAAGCAATCAGCCCCAGCATTTT.